The clone carrying this T cell receptor (beta chain) was recorded at least ten times. The length of the CDR3 is 15 residues. J gave up 0 bases and V 6 bases, and 8 bases lay outside the gene matches. The data stem from a study of T cells in Graves' hyperthyroidism and ophthalmopathy. RNA transcripts provided the source from which TCR beta CDR3 regions were amplified. The HTBI set primed first-round TCR CDR3 RT-PCR. One entry per CDR3 protein results from TCRdb running MiXCR on the multiplex PCR reads. The data show over 250,000 distinct CDR3 sequences, less than 30% seen once. The TCR was taken from a middle-aged man with Graves' hyperthyroidism that later progressed to Graves' ophthalmopathy. Sample: blood. The V gene is TRBV12-3 or TRBV12-4, the J gene TRBJ2-7; 7 bases line up with TRBD2. This chain's CDR3 is CASRNLAETSYEQYF. The CDR3 nucleotides read TGTGCCAGCAGGAATCTAGCGGAGACCTCCTACGAGCAGTACTTC.